The 21 T cell receptor beta chains below were found in one sample sequenced in a study of cytomegalovirus exposure and HLA in healthy donors. A multiplex PCR was run with 60 Vbeta primers and 13 Jbeta primers. Profiling relied on immunoSEQ multiplex PCR, and the TCRdb table lists in-frame clones only, not all of them. The sample has 130,000 to 150,000 clones, 70% to 80% seen once. Material: PBMCs. The source of these receptors is a man aged 35 to 55 in good health and CMV-seropositive.

This clone was observed a handful of times. The V call is TRBV27, the J call TRBJ1-1, with D maybe TRBD1 (5 bases). V lost 6 bases and J lost 7, with 18 bases in between. The CDR3 is made up of 14 amino acids. Germline V gene data show CDR1 as MNHEY and CDR2 as SMNVEV (reference sequence). In DNA, the CDR3 is TGTGCCAGCAGCCCCTTAACAGGATTGGGTGAAGCTTTCTTT. Translating it yields CASSPLTGLGEAFF.

This clone appeared a few times. This sample includes further DNA sequences coding for the same CDR3. V gene TRBV7-2 combines with J gene TRBJ2-7, with 8 bases aligning to TRBD2. The CDR3 is made up of 15 amino acids. Trimming at V came to 0 bases and at J to 0 bases, leaving 1 base not matched to a gene. Germline V gives CDR1 SGHTA, CDR2 FQGNSA. In nucleotides, the CDR3 is TGTGCCAGCAGCTTAGCCGGGACTAGCTCCTACGAGCAGTACTTC. This sequence encodes CASSLAGTSSYEQYF.

The chain couples TRBV28 to TRBJ1-3, with D tentatively TRBD1 (6 bases). Germline V lookup: CDR1 MDHEN, CDR2 SYDVKM. The CDR3 has 19 residues. The V gene lost 1 base and the J gene lost 2 bases, with 21 bases spanning the gap. This CDR3 reads CASSLLPPLRGATGNTIYF. CDR3 coding DNA: TGTGCCAGCAGTTTATTGCCACCACTACGGGGGGCTACTGGAAACACCATATATTTT.

This clone was picked up one time. The rearrangement links TRBV7-2 to TRBJ1-6, with 10 bases aligning to TRBD1. The J segment lost 8 bases and the V segment lost 5 bases, leaving 9 bases of the junction unmatched. This CDR3 has 16 residues. CDR1 SGHTA and CDR2 FQGNSA come from the germline V gene. The CDR3 loop is CASSLLTGGKHSPLHF. The CDR3 coding sequence is TGTGCCAGCAGCCTCTTGACAGGGGGCAAGCATTCACCCCTCCACTTT.

This rearrangement joins TRBV2 to TRBJ2-7; possible D gene TRBD1, 6 bases. V was trimmed by 1 base and J by 2 bases, leaving 6 bases between them. CDR1 and CDR2 from the germline V gene are SNHLY and FYNNEI. CDR3 length equals 13 residues. The CDR3 region has the DNA TGTGCCAGCAGTGAAGGGACAGCCTACGAGCAGTACTTC. Its translation: CASSEGTAYEQYF.

The chain employs TRBV7-2 and TRBJ1-1; D gene ambiguous. With 5 bases removed from V and 3 bases from J, the gap between germline ends came to 13 bases. Germline V CDR1 and CDR2: SGHTA, FQGNSA. The CDR3 loop spans 14 amino acids. The CDR3 region is CASSLGGTHTEAFF. The CDR3 DNA reads TGTGCCAGCAGCCTAGGTGGCACACACACTGAAGCTTTCTTT.

The V gene is TRBV5-5, the J gene TRBJ1-2; D possibly corresponds to TRBD1 (6 bases). CDR1 and CDR2 from the germline V gene are SGHKS and YYEKEE (reference sequence). The CDR3 loop spans 15 amino acids. The V gene lost 4 bases and the J gene lost 0 bases, with 13 bases spanning the gap. Here the CDR3 DNA reads TGTGCCAGCAGCCGAACAGGGCCGGCTAACTATGGCTACACCTTC. Amino acid sequence: CASSRTGPANYGYTF.

The chain recombines TRBV27 with TRBJ2-1; 10 nucleotides match TRBD2. The CDR3 consists of 13 residues. CDR1 and CDR2 (germline): MNHEY, SMNVEV (reference sequence). With V trimmed by 7 bases and J by 4 bases, 1 base remained unmatched. CDR3 loop: CASTTSGYNEQFF. CDR3 DNA sequence: TGTGCCAGCACGACTAGCGGGTACAATGAGCAGTTCTTC.

The chain uses TRBV5-6 and TRBJ2-7; 7 bases match TRBD2. Germline CDR1 reads SGHDT; CDR2 reads YYEEEE. The CDR3 is 16 amino acids. Germline trimming cut 3 bases from V and 1 base from J; bases unmatched to any gene: 10. The CDR3 loop reads CASSSGPGGGSYEQYF. CDR3 sequence (DNA): TGTGCCAGCAGCTCCGGCCCGGGGGGAGGGTCCTACGAGCAGTACTTC. Combining the CDR3 with reference TRBV5-6 and TRBJ2-7 gives the whole variable domain DAGVTQSPTHLIKTRGQQVTLRCSPKSGHDTVSWYQQALGQGPQFIFQYYEEEERQRGNFPDRFSGHQFPNYSSELNVNALLLGDSALYLCASSSGPGGGSYEQYFGPGTRLTVT.

V gene TRBV7-9 combines with J gene TRBJ1-3; D ambiguous. The germline V gene has CDR1 SEHNR and CDR2 FQNEAQ (reference sequence). Trimming stripped 5 bases from V and 0 bases from J, with 14 bases between. This CDR3 has 16 residues. CDR3 sequence: CASSPITATSGNTIYF. The CDR3 DNA sequence: TGTGCCAGCAGCCCGATAACAGCAACCTCTGGAAACACCATATATTTT.

The J gene is TRBJ2-1, the V gene TRBV10-3; 11 bases are shared with TRBD2. V lost 10 bases to trimming and J lost 7 bases; unmatched junction nucleotides: 6. The germline V gene has CDR1 ENHRY and CDR2 SYGVKD. This CDR3 comprises 13 residues. This CDR3 reads CATGLAEGNEQFF. In nucleotides, the CDR3 is TGTGCCACGGGACTAGCGGAGGGAAATGAGCAGTTCTTC.

The chain is built from TRBV5-6 and TRBJ2-3; 8 nucleotides match TRBD2. CDR1 is SGHDT and CDR2 is YYEEEE in the germline V gene. Trimming took 0 bases from V and 0 from J; bases not matched to a gene: 3. The CDR3 has 16 amino acids. CDR3 nucleotide sequence: TGTGCCAGCAGCTTGGGACCTAGCGGGAGCACAGATACGCAGTATTTT. Translated, it gives CASSLGPSGSTDTQYF.

Only a few counts were recorded for this clone. The chain joins TRBV5-1 to TRBJ1-1; 7 nucleotides match TRBD1. In germline, CDR1 is SGHRS, CDR2 YFSETQ. The CDR3 has 14 amino acids. Trimming removed 2 bases from V and 7 bases from J; junction bases left unmatched: 8. The CDR3 nucleotides are TGCGCCAGCAGCTTAGGGGGCAACTCGGATGAAGCTTTCTTT. It encodes CASSLGGNSDEAFF.

This clone was seen once. V gene TRBV4-2 combines with J gene TRBJ2-1; 7 nucleotides align to TRBD2. The length of the CDR3 is 17 residues. Trimming cost V 1 base and J 2 bases; bases outside gene matches: 8. Looked up from germline, CDR1 is LGHNA and CDR2 is YNFKEQ. CDR3 coding DNA: TGTGCCAGCAGCCAAGGCCGGCTAGCGGCCACCTACAATGAGCAGTTCTTC. It encodes CASSQGRLAATYNEQFF.

The chain joins TRBV7-8 to TRBJ2-1; D ambiguous. V lost 5 bases to trimming and J lost 5 bases, with 7 bases between them. CDR1 and CDR2 from the germline V gene are SGHVS and FQNEAQ. The CDR3 consists of 12 residues. The CDR3 loop is CASSLRDNEQFF. The CDR3 DNA reads as TGTGCCAGCAGCCTCCGGGACAATGAGCAGTTCTTC.

This chain links TRBV7-2 with TRBJ2-3; D unclear. The CDR3 loop spans 13 amino acids. Per the germline V gene, CDR1 is SGHTA and CDR2 is FQGNSA. V lost 1 base to trimming and J lost 3 bases, with 5 bases between them. The CDR3 DNA sequence: TGTGCCAGCAGCTTAGGGAGAACAGATACGCAGTATTTT. Its translation: CASSLGRTDTQYF.

This clone was observed a handful of times. The chain uses TRBV27 and TRBJ2-3, with D perhaps TRBD2 (5 bases). Germline V CDR1 and CDR2: MNHEY, SMNVEV (reference sequence). Trimming removed 5 bases from V and 4 bases from J, with 19 bases in between. This CDR3 contains 16 residues. The CDR3 reads CASSASLAGGSDTQYF. DNA for the CDR3: TGTGCCAGCAGTGCCTCCCTAGCCGGAGGATCAGATACGCAGTATTTT.

The chain couples TRBV29-1 to TRBJ2-7; TRBD2 agrees at 10 bases. With 2 bases clipped from V and 9 bases from J, the junction kept 16 bases outside the gene matches. There are 16 residues in the CDR3. Germline assignment: CDR1 SQVTM and CDR2 ANQGSEA. As DNA, the CDR3 is TGCAGCGTTGAAAATAGGTCCCTAGCGGGAGACCTGAGGCAGTACTTC. Protein: CSVENRSLAGDLRQYF.

The V gene is TRBV18, the J gene TRBJ2-7; 7 bases are a match to TRBD1. Germline-derived CDR1 and CDR2 are KGHSH and LQKENI. Trimming cost V 1 base and J 5 bases; bases outside gene matches: 5. This CDR3 contains 14 residues. The CDR3 DNA reads TGTGCCAGCTCACCACAGGGGGCGGGTAACGAGCAGTACTTC. Protein product: CASSPQGAGNEQYF.

The chain has TRBV7-9 and TRBJ2-5, with D unresolved. Germline V gene data show CDR1 as SEHNR and CDR2 as FQNEAQ (reference sequence). V was pared by 5 bases and J by 2 bases, with 12 bases between. This CDR3 comprises 14 residues. The CDR3 sequence is CASSRLPDQETQYF. The CDR3 nucleotides read TGTGCCAGCAGCAGATTGCCAGATCAAGAGACCCAGTACTTC.

This chain links TRBV2 with TRBJ2-3; TRBD2 might be the D (5 bases). Germline V gene data show CDR1 as SNHLY and CDR2 as FYNNEI. Trimming took 11 bases from V and 4 from J, leaving 16 bases between them. CDR3 length: 13 amino acids. DNA for the CDR3: TGTGCCTGCGCCGGGGTGCGGCCAGATACGCAGTATTTT. This codes for CACAGVRPDTQYF.